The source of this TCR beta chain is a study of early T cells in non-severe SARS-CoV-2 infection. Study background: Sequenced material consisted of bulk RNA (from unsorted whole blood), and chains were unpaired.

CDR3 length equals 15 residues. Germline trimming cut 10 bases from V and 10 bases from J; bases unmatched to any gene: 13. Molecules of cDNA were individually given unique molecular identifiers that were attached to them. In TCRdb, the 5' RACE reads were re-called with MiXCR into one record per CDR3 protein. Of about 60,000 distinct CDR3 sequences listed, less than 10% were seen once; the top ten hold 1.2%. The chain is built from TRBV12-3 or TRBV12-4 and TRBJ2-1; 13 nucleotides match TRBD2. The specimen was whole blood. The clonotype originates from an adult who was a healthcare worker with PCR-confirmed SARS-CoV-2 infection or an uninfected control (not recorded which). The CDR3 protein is CATDRGTSGAREQFF. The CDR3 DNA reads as TGTGCCACCGATCGAGGGACTAGCGGGGCCCGAGAGCAGTTCTTC.